One T cell receptor (beta chain) is described in this entry. Germline is not matched at one junction end, which may reflect a read error. These data are taken from a study of metastatic and nonmetastatic thyroid tumors. CDR3 length equals 17 residues. Germline V gives CDR1 MDHEN, CDR2 SYDVKM. No patient received treatment before thyroid surgery. With MiXCR, TCRdb called clones anew from the PCR reads. The sample lists fewer than 15,000 clones, 25% to 30% seen once, with about 52% in the top ten. The chain has TRBV28 and TRBJ2-7; maybe TRBD1 (5 bases). The source of this sequence is a male donor with papillary thyroid cancer or a benign thyroid nodule (not recorded which). Some clones in this sample may be carry-over from other donors' samples. Sequenced material: tumor tissue. CDR3 in DNA: TGTGCCAGCAGCTTATATGGGATGGGGCATGACCTCTACGAGCAGTACTTC. Translation gives CASSLYGMGHDLYEQYF.